The 17 T cell receptor beta chains below come from one sample, sequenced in a study of beta chain features in type 1 diabetes. The sequenced template was cDNA made from the entire isolated RNA. Profiled with immunoSEQ multiplex PCR; TCRdb holds only in-frame clones, not every one. The sample consists of 240,000 or so clones, roughly 20% of them appearing once. Their recognized antigens are unknown. The study's findings and limits: Among all four CD4+ subsets, Type 1 diabetes patients had TCRB CDR3s that were moderately but significantly shorter.

Sequencing was carried out using naive CD4+ T cells from blood. Every receptor here comes from a middle-aged woman with type 1 diabetes.

This clone was counted a few times. The chain couples TRBV2 to TRBJ2-1; 7 bases are shared with TRBD1. The V and J ends lost 5 bases and 6 bases, in that order; junction bases with no gene match: 1. CDR3 length equals 12 residues. Germline V gene sequence: CDR1 SNHLY, CDR2 FYNNEI. CDR3 amino acids: CASSWTGNEQFF. The CDR3 coding sequence is TGTGCCAGCAGTTGGACAGGCAATGAGCAGTTCTTC.

The chain employs TRBV5-1 and TRBJ1-2; 7 positions agree with TRBD1. Germline CDR1 SGHRS, CDR2 YFSETQ. CDR3 size: 14 residues. V lost 0 bases and J lost 8; bases outside the gene matches: 7. CDR3 coding DNA: TGCGCCAGCAGCTTGGCCGGACAGGACAGGGGCTACACCTTC. This gives the protein CASSLAGQDRGYTF.

This clone occurred a few times. This sequence joins TRBV10-2 and TRBJ1-2; D unclear. From germline, CDR1 is WSHSY and CDR2 SAAADI. The length of the CDR3 is 13 residues. V lost 6 bases and J lost 3, with 11 bases in between. CDR3 protein: CASRPTSDYGYTF. The CDR3 bases are TGCGCCAGCAGACCGACTAGCGACTATGGCTACACCTTC.

This clone was counted between two and nine times. V and J are TRBV9 and TRBJ1-2, with D unclear. In germline, CDR1 is SGDLS, CDR2 YYNGEE. Trimming cost V 0 bases and J 5 bases, with 11 bases left between them. The CDR3 loop spans 14 amino acids. As DNA, the CDR3 is TGTGCCAGCAGCGTAGCGACGGCCGGGTATGGCTACACCTTC. As protein: CASSVATAGYGYTF.

This clone was recorded a few times. The V gene is TRBV7-3, the J gene TRBJ2-3; unclear D gene. Germline assignment: CDR1 SGHTA and CDR2 FQGTGA. The CDR3 runs 12 residues. V was shortened by 5 bases and J by 5 bases, with 8 bases between the two germline ends. The CDR3 DNA sequence: TGTGCCAGCAGCCGTTCAGGAGATACGCAGTATTTT. Protein: CASSRSGDTQYF.

This clone came up a few times. The rearrangement links TRBV11-1 to TRBJ1-1, with 7 bases lining up with TRBD1. Germline CDR1 is SGHAT and CDR2 is FQDESV (reference sequence). This CDR3 is 14 amino acids long. The V and J ends lost 5 bases and 1 base, in that order; junction bases with no gene match: 4. Here the CDR3 reads CASSPGTANTEAFF. Written as DNA, the CDR3 is TGTGCCAGCAGCCCAGGGACAGCGAACACTGAAGCTTTCTTT.

The rearrangement uses TRBV7-2 and TRBJ1-3; D not resolved. The V gene's germline CDR1 is SGHTA and CDR2 FQGNSA. The V and J ends lost 1 base and 0 bases respectively, with 7 bases between them. The length of the CDR3 is 15 residues. CDR3 bases: TGTGCCAGCAGCTTAGGACTTAACTCTGGAAACACCATATATTTT. Translating gives CASSLGLNSGNTIYF. The full variable domain, its missing parts supplied by reference TRBV7-2 and TRBJ1-3, is GAGVSQSPSNKVTEKGKDVELRCDPISGHTALYWYRQSLGQGLEFLIYFQGNSAPDKSGLPSDRFSAERTGGSVSTLTIQRTQQEDSAVYLCASSLGLNSGNTIYFGEGSWLTVV.

This clone was seen only a few times. This chain uses TRBV6-6 with TRBJ1-2; TRBD1 is a possible D gene (6 bases). Per the germline V gene, CDR1 is MNHNY and CDR2 is SVGAGI (reference sequence). This CDR3 is built from 13 residues. The V gene lost 7 bases and the J gene lost 2 bases, with 11 bases spanning the gap. For the CDR3, the DNA is TGTGCCAGCACCAAGGACAGCAACTATGGCTACACCTTC. Translation: CASTKDSNYGYTF.

This clone has a handful of counts. The chain joins TRBV9 to TRBJ1-2; possibly TRBD1 for D (6 bases). This CDR3 has 14 amino acids. CDR1 is SGDLS and CDR2 is YYNGEE in the germline V gene. The germline V and J ends were trimmed by 0 bases and 6 bases, with 12 bases remaining between them. CDR3 DNA: TGTGCCAGCAGCGTAGGGTCCAAGGGGGATGGCTACACCTTC. Protein sequence: CASSVGSKGDGYTF.

The chain joins TRBV18 to TRBJ2-3, with a weak D call TRBD1 (6 bases). The CDR3 is 14 residues long. Germline V gene sequence: CDR1 KGHSH, CDR2 LQKENI. V lost 11 bases and J 2 bases, leaving 17 bases between the germline ends. CDR3: CAGQGPINTDTQYF. CDR3 sequence (DNA): TGTGCCGGGCAGGGGCCGATCAACACAGATACGCAGTATTTT.

The chain couples TRBV5-4 to TRBJ2-7; 12 bases are a match to TRBD2. The length of the CDR3 is 15 residues. Per the germline V gene, CDR1 is SGHNT and CDR2 is YYREEE (reference sequence). Unmatched junction bases numbered 4, after V lost 1 base and J lost 5 bases. CDR3 in amino acids: CASSLRLAGEDEQYF. Here the CDR3 DNA reads TGTGCCAGCAGCTTGCGACTAGCGGGAGAGGACGAGCAGTACTTC.

The rearrangement links TRBV18 to TRBJ2-7; D call uncertain. V dropped 0 bases and J dropped 0 bases, with 9 bases sitting between them. In germline, CDR1 is KGHSH, CDR2 LQKENI. The CDR3 spans 15 residues. The CDR3 spells CASSPPGRYSYEQYF. The CDR3 bases are TGTGCCAGCTCACCACCGGGCCGATACTCCTACGAGCAGTACTTC. Complete variable domain (other parts from reference TRBV18 and TRBJ2-7): NAGVMQNPRHLVRRRGQEARLRCSPMKGHSHVYWYRQLPEEGLKFMVYLQKENIIDESGMPKERFSAEFPKEGPSILRIQQVVRGDSAAYFCASSPPGRYSYEQYFGPGTRLTVT.

This rearrangement joins TRBV7-9 to TRBJ1-4; TRBD1 might be the D (5 bases). The CDR3 has 15 residues. From germline, CDR1 is SEHNR and CDR2 FQNEAQ (reference sequence). V lost 0 bases to trimming and J lost 5 bases, with 10 bases between them. CDR3 residues: CASSLARDSNEKLFF. The DNA for the CDR3 is TGTGCCAGCAGCTTAGCGCGAGACAGCAATGAAAAACTGTTTTTT.

Comment on this clone: The junction departs from the called germline gene at one end, perhaps through a read error. The chain uses TRBV29-1 and TRBJ1-4, with a weak D call TRBD1 (6 bases). Germline assignment: CDR1 SQVTM and CDR2 ANQGSEA. The length of the CDR3 is 15 residues. The CDR3: CSVDQAGGGNGKLFF. The CDR3 DNA follows: TGCAGCGTCGACCAGGCGGGGGGCGGTAATGGAAAACTGTTTTTT.

This clone came up a few times. The chain employs TRBV28 and TRBJ2-3, with 10 nucleotides matching TRBD2. V lost 5 bases and J lost 1; bases outside the gene matches: 9. CDR1 and CDR2 (germline): MDHEN, SYDVKM. CDR3 length: 17 amino acids. CDR3 bases: TGTGCCAGCAGTACTACGAGCGGGACTAGCGGCACAGATACGCAGTATTTT. Translation gives CASSTTSGTSGTDTQYF. Based on the CDR3 plus reference TRBV28 and TRBJ2-3, the full variable domain is DVKVTQSSRYLVKRTGEKVFLECVQDMDHENMFWYRQDPGLGLRLIYFSYDVKMKEKGDIPEGYSVSREKKERFSLILESASTNQTSMYLCASSTTSGTSGTDTQYFGPGTRLTVL.

The gene calls are TRBV6-6 and TRBJ1-5; 8 bases are shared with TRBD1. Germline V lookup: CDR1 MNHNY, CDR2 SVGAGI (reference sequence). CDR3 length: 14 residues. V was pared by 6 bases and J by 3 bases, with 4 bases of the junction left unmatched. The CDR3 region has the DNA TGTGCCAGCAGCAAACAGGGGGACAATCAGCCCCAGCATTTT. Its translation is CASSKQGDNQPQHF.

The V call is TRBV18, the J call TRBJ2-1; TRBD1 matches at 7 bases. CDR3 length: 15 amino acids. Losses at the gene ends were 2 bases for V and 4 bases for J; bases not matched to a gene: 5. Germline V CDR1 and CDR2: KGHSH, LQKENI. The CDR3 sequence is CASSPSDRPYNEQFF. Written as DNA, the CDR3 is TGTGCCAGCTCACCATCGGACAGGCCATACAATGAGCAGTTCTTC.